This TCR beta chain originates from a study of OX40 agonist ivuxolimab in advanced cancers. Study-wide background: Mean age approximately 59 years, range 23 to 79; nearly 85% male.

TCRdb keeps only in-frame clones here, not all; method: immunoSEQ multiplex PCR. In the table there are under 75,000 clones, roughly nine tenths of which are singletons. Germline lookup yields CDR1 LNHDA and CDR2 SQIVND (reference sequence). The length of the CDR3 is 15 residues. Between the trimmed V and J ends, which lost 7 bases and 0 bases, there was a span of 16 bases. Whole-study results and caveats: At 0.1-3.0 mg/kg, partial responders had clonal expansion among the lowest observed. Still undetermined is the antigen specificity of the expanded peripheral T cells. The study observed clonal expansion of CD4+ and CD8+ blood T cells by week 6 at 0.1 to 3.0 mg/kg.

Note on this clone: Its specificity is unknown.

The specimen was CD4+ or CD8+ T cells sorted from blood, collected in a trial of the OX40 agonist ivuxolimab. The TCR was taken from an adult with an advanced solid tumor such as melanoma, head and neck, liver or kidney cancer. V gene TRBV19 combines with J gene TRBJ2-7; the D gene could be TRBD1 or TRBD2 (5 bases each). CDR3 sequence (DNA): TGTGCCAGTACCGATGGGACCGAACGCTCCTACGAGCAGTACTTC. Protein sequence: CASTDGTERSYEQYF.